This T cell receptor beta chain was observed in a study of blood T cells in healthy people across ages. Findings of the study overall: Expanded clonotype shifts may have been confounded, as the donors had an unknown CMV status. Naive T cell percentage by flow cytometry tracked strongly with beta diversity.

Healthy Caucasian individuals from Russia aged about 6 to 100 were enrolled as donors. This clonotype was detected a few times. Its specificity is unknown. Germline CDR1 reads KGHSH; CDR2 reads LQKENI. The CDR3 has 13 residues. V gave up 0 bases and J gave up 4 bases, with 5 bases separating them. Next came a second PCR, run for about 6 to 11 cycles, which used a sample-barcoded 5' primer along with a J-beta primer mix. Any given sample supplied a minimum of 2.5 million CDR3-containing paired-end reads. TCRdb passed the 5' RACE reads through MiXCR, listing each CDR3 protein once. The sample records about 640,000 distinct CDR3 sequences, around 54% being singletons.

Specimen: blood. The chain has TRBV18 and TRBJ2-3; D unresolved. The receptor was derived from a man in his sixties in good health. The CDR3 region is CASSPPSSDTQYF. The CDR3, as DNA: TGTGCCAGCTCACCACCGAGCTCAGATACGCAGTATTTT.